The 28 T cell receptor beta chains below come from one sample, sequenced in a study of shared clonotypes between healthy human individuals. Measured with immunoSEQ multiplex PCR; TCRdb has only the in-frame clones, and not every one. The sample contains 550,000 to 850,000 clones, around 67% of which appear only once. The specimen sequenced was memory CD4+ T cells sorted from blood. Subset of the sample: CD45RA-negative fraction. The receptor source for this set is a woman under 40 in good health.

V gene TRBV5-1 combines with J gene TRBJ2-7, with TRBD2 matching 15 bases. This CDR3 region has 17 residues. Trimming at V came to 4 bases and at J to 1 base, leaving 6 bases not matched to a gene. The germline gives CDR1 SGHRS, CDR2 YFSETQ. CDR3 residues: CASSAGTSGRSSYEQYF. DNA of the CDR3: TGCGCCAGCAGCGCCGGGACTAGCGGGAGGTCATCCTACGAGCAGTACTTC.

The chain uses TRBV7-2 and TRBJ2-2, with D perhaps matching TRBD1 (7 bases). V dropped 5 bases and J dropped 6 bases, with 16 bases sitting between them. This CDR3 has 15 residues. CDR1 and CDR2 from the germline V gene are SGHTA and FQGNSA. The CDR3 region is CASSVPTGRSGELFF. CDR3 nucleotide sequence: TGTGCCAGCAGCGTCCCGACAGGGAGGTCCGGGGAGCTGTTTTTT.

V usage is TRBV6-5 and J usage is TRBJ1-4; D is unclear. With 4 bases removed from V and 0 bases from J, the gap between germline ends came to 9 bases. Germline CDR1 MNHEY, CDR2 SVGAGI. The CDR3 is made up of 15 amino acids. The CDR3 reads CASSSAVATNEKLFF. The CDR3 DNA reads as TGTGCCAGCAGTTCGGCGGTCGCAACTAATGAAAAACTGTTTTTT.

The V and J genes are TRBV27 and TRBJ1-5; no reliable D call. V lost 5 bases, J lost 3 bases, and 11 bases lay in between. In germline, CDR1 is MNHEY, CDR2 SMNVEV (reference sequence). CDR3 length: 14 amino acids. Here the CDR3 DNA reads TGTGCCAGCAGTCCTATCCAGACCAATCAGCCCCAGCATTTT. Its translation is CASSPIQTNQPQHF.

The V gene is TRBV25-1, the J gene TRBJ2-5, with a possible D match to TRBD1 (6 bases). The CDR3 spans 15 residues. CDR1 and CDR2 from the germline V gene are MGHDK and SYGVNS. Trimming cost V 6 bases and J 3 bases, with 17 bases left between them. The CDR3 region is CASSDNRDTEETQYF. The DNA for the CDR3 is TGTGCCAGCAGCGATAACCGGGACACTGAAGAGACCCAGTACTTC.

This clone was counted once. V gene TRBV28 combines with J gene TRBJ2-2; 7 bases line up with TRBD2. V lost 7 bases, J lost 8 bases, and 7 bases stayed unmatched. Germline V CDR1 and CDR2: MDHEN, SYDVKM. This CDR3 has 13 residues. The chain's CDR3 is CASIKAGTGELFF. Here the CDR3 DNA reads TGTGCCAGCATCAAAGCGGGAACTGGGGAGCTGTTTTTT.

This clone turned up a few times. V usage is TRBV5-1 and J usage is TRBJ2-1; D not resolved. The germline V gene has CDR1 SGHRS and CDR2 YFSETQ. Trimming shortened V by 2 bases and J by 7 bases, and 13 bases separated the two germline ends. The CDR3 spans 14 residues. CDR3 in amino acids: CASSLGLSRNEQFF. CDR3 DNA sequence: TGCGCCAGCAGCTTAGGTCTATCTAGGAATGAGCAGTTCTTC.

This clone was found once. CDR3 in amino acids: CASSEGLAAPSYF. In DNA, the CDR3 is TGTGCCAGCAGTGAGGGACTAGCGGCTCCCTCCTACTTC. The rearrangement links TRBV27 to TRBJ2-7; 11 bases are a match to TRBD2. Germline trimming cut 5 bases from V and 13 bases from J; bases unmatched to any gene: 10. Germline CDR1 MNHEY, CDR2 SMNVEV (reference sequence). CDR3 length: 13 amino acids.

This rearrangement joins TRBV6-5 to TRBJ2-7; TRBD2 agrees at 13 bases. Germline loops: CDR1 MNHEY, CDR2 SVGAGI. The CDR3 extends over 14 amino acids. J gave up 7 bases and V 7 bases, and 7 bases lay outside the gene matches. The CDR3 is CASKAGLAGREQYF. In nucleotides, the CDR3 is TGTGCCAGCAAAGCGGGACTAGCGGGACGAGAGCAGTACTTC.

The V and J genes are TRBV11-2 and TRBJ2-1; 8 bases line up with TRBD2. The J segment lost 13 bases and the V segment lost 0 bases, leaving 8 bases of the junction unmatched. In germline, CDR1 is SGHAT, CDR2 FQNNGV. This CDR3 comprises 14 residues. The CDR3 sequence is CASSLDQGREGQFF. The CDR3 nucleotides read TGTGCCAGCAGCTTAGATCAGGGACGGGAGGGACAGTTCTTC.

The chain carries TRBV5-8 and TRBJ1-1; perhaps TRBD1 as D (6 bases). The CDR3 covers 15 residues. Trimming removed 4 bases from V and 8 bases from J, with 21 bases in between. Per the germline V gene, CDR1 is SGHTS and CDR2 is YDEGEE. CDR3 sequence: CASSRGRVRREEAFF. CDR3 coding DNA: TGTGCCAGCAGCCGGGGGCGGGTGCGCAGGGAAGAAGCTTTCTTT.

This clone was seen once. The chain joins TRBV28 to TRBJ2-7; D perhaps matches TRBD2 (6 bases). Looked up from germline, CDR1 is MDHEN and CDR2 is SYDVKM. There are 15 residues in the CDR3. V was shortened by 5 bases and J by 6 bases, with 20 bases between the two germline ends. Here the CDR3 DNA reads TGTGCCAGCAGTAATACGTATCCCCAGGGAGGCGAGCAGTACTTC. Protein product: CASSNTYPQGGEQYF.

Notes on this clone: Being one base from a much bigger clone, this may be a read error. V gene TRBV4-1 combines with J gene TRBJ2-7; unclear D gene. The germline CDR1 and CDR2 sequences are MGHRA and YSYEKL. V was trimmed by 5 bases and J by 3 bases, leaving 5 bases between them. This CDR3 contains 11 residues. The CDR3 here is CASSDHYEQYF. The CDR3 DNA reads TGCGCCAGCAGCGACCACTACGAGCAGTACTTC.

The chain combines TRBV19 with TRBJ2-3; 11 bases are a match to TRBD2. In germline, CDR1 is LNHDA, CDR2 SQIVND (reference sequence). V shed 0 bases and J 6 bases; nucleotides not matched to a gene: 11. This CDR3 has 18 residues. CDR3 region: CASSIDAPSTSGEDTQYF. CDR3 DNA: TGTGCCAGTAGTATAGATGCACCCTCGACTAGCGGGGAGGATACGCAGTATTTT.

This rearrangement joins TRBV7-9 to TRBJ2-1, with D tentatively TRBD1 (5 bases). Looked up from germline, CDR1 is SEHNR and CDR2 is FQNEAQ (reference sequence). This CDR3 has 13 residues. Trimming left V 8 bases short and J 8 bases short, with 16 bases between. The CDR3 is CASGKDTGDEQFF. The CDR3 nucleotides are TGTGCCAGCGGGAAGGACACGGGCGATGAGCAGTTCTTC.

The chain links TRBV7-6 to TRBJ1-5; no clear D gene. The CDR3 contains 13 residues. Trimming pared 1 base from V and 7 bases from J, leaving 8 bases between. CDR1 is SGHVS and CDR2 is FNYEAQ in the germline V gene. CDR3 sequence reads: CASSLGARQPQHF. CDR3 nucleotide sequence: TGTGCCAGCAGCTTAGGGGCCAGGCAGCCCCAGCATTTT.

A note on this clone: It may be a read error: a sequence one base away is much more abundant. J is TRBJ1-5 and V is TRBV6-5; maybe TRBD1 (6 bases). V was shortened by 5 bases and J by 2 bases, with 10 bases between the two germline ends. Germline V gene lookup returns CDR1 MNHEY and CDR2 SVGAGI. CDR3 length: 14 amino acids. The CDR3 region has the DNA TGTGCCAGCAGTGGGACATGGGGCAATCAGCCCCAGCATTTT. Translation gives CASSGTWGNQPQHF.

As regards this clone: This CDR3 is also generated by other DNA sequences in the sample. This chain connects TRBV2 to TRBJ1-1; TRBD1 aligns across 8 bases. Trimming cost V 6 bases and J 0 bases; bases outside gene matches: 3. This CDR3 region has 14 residues. Germline values: CDR1 SNHLY, CDR2 FYNNEI. The CDR3: CASSGQGMNTEAFF. Written as DNA, the CDR3 is TGTGCCAGCAGCGGACAGGGCATGAACACTGAAGCTTTCTTT.

The chain uses TRBV30 and TRBJ2-5; 9 bases are shared with TRBD2. V lost 0 bases to trimming and J lost 4 bases; unmatched junction nucleotides: 0. This CDR3 is built from 13 residues. The germline gives CDR1 GTSNPN, CDR2 SVGIG (reference sequence). The CDR3 loop is CAWSVLAGETQYF. The CDR3 bases are TGTGCCTGGAGTGTACTAGCGGGAGAGACCCAGTACTTC.

Regarding this clone: This sample includes further DNA sequences coding for the same CDR3. V gene TRBV4-1 combines with J gene TRBJ2-6; D is undetermined. CDR1 is MGHRA and CDR2 is YSYEKL in the germline V gene. V was clipped by 1 base and J by 1 base, with 8 bases between them. This CDR3 contains 16 residues. CDR3 loop: CASSQGHSSGANVLTF. As DNA, the CDR3 is TGCGCCAGCAGCCAAGGACACTCGTCTGGGGCCAACGTCCTGACTTTC.

With respect to this clone: The same CDR3 can be traced to other DNA sequences in this sample. The chain links TRBV5-1 to TRBJ1-1, with unresolved D. This CDR3 has 13 amino acids. CDR1 is SGHRS and CDR2 is YFSETQ in the germline V gene. V was cut by 1 base and J by 2 bases, with 6 bases left in between. The CDR3 DNA follows: TGCGCCAGCAGCTTGAACAGAAACACTGAAGCTTTCTTT. This translates into CASSLNRNTEAFF.

This chain connects TRBV11-2 to TRBJ2-5, with D possibly TRBD2 on 6 matching bases. V was shortened by 4 bases and J by 7 bases, with 7 bases between the two germline ends. CDR1 and CDR2 from the germline V gene are SGHAT and FQNNGV. This CDR3 region has 11 residues. For the CDR3, the DNA is TGTGCCAGCAGCTATAGCGGGACCCAGTACTTC. Its protein is CASSYSGTQYF.

The genes are TRBV5-1 and TRBJ2-2, with TRBD1 matching 8 bases. The ends lost 4 bases at V and 6 bases at J; junction bases unmatched: 8. CDR3 length: 15 amino acids. Germline V gene data show CDR1 as SGHRS and CDR2 as YFSETQ. The DNA of the CDR3 is TGCGCCAGCAGCCCCGGACAGGGTGTATCCGGGGAGCTGTTTTTT. It yields the protein CASSPGQGVSGELFF.

A few counts support this clone. The rearrangement uses TRBV6-5 and TRBJ1-5; D remains ambiguous. Looked up from germline, CDR1 is MNHEY and CDR2 is SVGAGI. V lost 11 bases and J 4 bases, leaving 12 bases between the germline ends. CDR3 length equals 12 residues. Here the CDR3 DNA reads TGTGCCGCGGCGAGAGTAAATCAGCCCCAGCATTTT. It is translated as CAAARVNQPQHF.

The chain joins TRBV4-2 to TRBJ2-2; a possible D gene is TRBD2 (6 bases). CDR3 length equals 14 residues. Germline V gene data show CDR1 as LGHNA and CDR2 as YNFKEQ. V shed 8 bases and J shed 0 bases, with 10 bases lying between them. The CDR3 nucleotides read TGTGCCAGCTGGGCGGGAACGAACACCGGGGAGCTGTTTTTT. Protein: CASWAGTNTGELFF.

The CDR3 DNA is TGTGCCAGCAATACAGGGCTGGACACCGGGGAGCTGTTTTTT. Translated, it gives CASNTGLDTGELFF. This sequence joins TRBV2 and TRBJ2-2; TRBD1 might be the D (6 bases). CDR1 is SNHLY, CDR2 FYNNEI, per germline. The ends were cut back, 7 bases at V and 3 bases at J, with 12 bases in the middle. The CDR3 is 14 residues long.

This clone was counted only a few times. CDR3 region: CASSPRTANYGYTF. In nucleotides, the CDR3 is TGTGCCAGCTCACCAAGGACAGCTAACTATGGCTACACCTTC. J is TRBJ1-2 and V is TRBV18; a weak D match, TRBD1 (6 bases). Deletions cut 2 bases from V and 0 bases from J, with 7 bases between. The CDR3 has 14 amino acids. The germline V gene has CDR1 KGHSH and CDR2 LQKENI.

CDR3 protein: CASSLRVGGDEQYF. CDR3 nucleotides: TGTGCCAGCAGTCTCCGTGTTGGAGGGGACGAGCAGTACTTC. V is TRBV27 and J is TRBJ2-7, with D perhaps TRBD2 (6 bases). Per germline, CDR1 MNHEY and CDR2 SMNVEV (reference sequence). Trimming took off 5 bases at V and 5 bases at J, with 16 bases between the two ends. This CDR3 has 14 amino acids.